The T cell receptor (beta chain) under discussion was sequenced for a study of T cells after yellow fever vaccination. Study-level findings and limits: Weaker, the secondary response had a peak occurring faster, on day 5 versus 15. Primary-vaccination clones mostly resurfaced post-booster (about 96% CD4, more than 85% CD8).

TCR cDNA was made by 5'RACE template switching, adding a universal primer site and UMIs. TCRdb re-analysed the 5' RACE reads in MiXCR, keeping a single row per CDR3 protein. The sample yields around 160,000 distinct CDR3 sequences, approximately 6.8% seen once. The germline V gene has CDR1 SGDLS and CDR2 YYNGEE. The CDR3 is made up of 15 amino acids. Trimming pared 2 bases from V and 3 bases from J, leaving 11 bases between. This clonotype was recorded a few times. Its matching antigen is unknown. This receptor was taken from a man between 18 and 35 years old who received the YFV17D yellow fever vaccine. The sequenced sample was CD4+ T cells sorted from PBMCs, obtained less than 6 days after the first yellow fever vaccination. The chain links TRBV9 to TRBJ2-2, with D perhaps TRBD1 (6 bases). For the CDR3, the DNA is TGTGCCAGCAGCGTCAGGGGTAGTGACACCGGGGAGCTGTTTTTT. The encoded protein is CASSVRGSDTGELFF. Variable domain in full (rest from reference TRBV9 and TRBJ2-2): DSGVTQTPKHLITATGQRVTLRCSPRSGDLSVYWYQQSLDQGLQFLIQYYNGEERAKGNILERFSAQQFPDLHSELNLSSLELGDSALYFCASSVRGSDTGELFFGEGSRLTVL.